The 16 T cell receptor beta chains reported below all come from one sample, sequenced in a study of T-cell reconstitution after alpha-beta-depleted transplantation in children. Unique molecular identifiers tagged the TCRbeta library. A single record per CDR3 protein comes from TCRdb applying MiXCR to the PCR reads. The sample lists some 600,000 distinct CDR3 sequences, 15% to 20% seen once, with approximately 1.1% in the top ten. Sequenced material: PBMCs from the stem cell graft donor, taken from the stem cell graft. Source of these receptors: a human donor who donated a stem cell graft to a child with acute myeloid leukemia.

This clonotype was observed at least ten times. This chain connects TRBV7-2 to TRBJ2-1; D is ambiguous. Germline CDR1 and CDR2: SGHTA and FQGNSA. Trimming pared 5 bases from V and 10 bases from J, leaving 12 bases between. The CDR3 consists of 12 residues. The DNA for the CDR3 is TGTGCCAGCAGCACCTACGGGCAGGAGCAGTTCTTC. It encodes CASSTYGQEQFF.

There are many counts of this clonotype. The chain is built from TRBV20-1 and TRBJ1-5, with a weak D call TRBD1 (5 bases). This CDR3 has 13 amino acids. Trimming pared 3 bases from V and 9 bases from J, leaving 15 bases between. Germline CDR1 reads DFQATT; CDR2 reads SNEGSKA (reference sequence). The CDR3 sequence is CSARETGERPQHF. In DNA form, the CDR3 reads TGCAGTGCTAGGGAGACGGGGGAACGGCCCCAGCATTTT.

This clonotype has just a few counts. The chain has TRBV15 and TRBJ2-2; TRBD1 matches at 7 bases. V lost 1 base and J lost 5; bases outside the gene matches: 7. This CDR3 comprises 16 residues. Germline CDR1 reads LNHNV; CDR2 reads YYDKDF (reference sequence). CDR3 residues: CATSRGGTVATGELFF. As DNA, the CDR3 is TGTGCCACCAGCAGAGGGGGGACAGTCGCAACCGGGGAGCTGTTTTTT.

V gene TRBV20-1 combines with J gene TRBJ2-7, with D possibly being TRBD1 or TRBD2 (5 bases each). The CDR3 sequence is 13 residues long. Germline V CDR1 and CDR2: DFQATT, SNEGSKA (reference sequence). V lost 6 bases and J lost 5, with 17 bases in between. The CDR3 nucleotides are TGCAGTGCCCAACCCCCGAGGGACCACGAGCAGTACTTC. The encoded protein is CSAQPPRDHEQYF.

The chain links TRBV6-6 to TRBJ2-7, with D unclear. The CDR3 has 13 residues. CDR1 and CDR2 (germline): MNHNY, SVGAGI (reference sequence). V lost 0 bases, J lost 3 bases, and 6 bases lay in between. The CDR3 nucleotides are TGTGCCAGCAGTTACTCCCGGAGCTACGAGCAGTACGTC. Amino acids: CASSYSRSYEQYV.

This chain joins TRBV11-2 and TRBJ2-5; D may correspond to TRBD1 or TRBD2 (5 bases each). V lost 0 bases and J 7 bases, leaving 9 bases between the germline ends. Per the germline V gene, CDR1 is SGHAT and CDR2 is FQNNGV. The CDR3 is 13 amino acids. In DNA, the CDR3 is TGTGCCAGCAGCTTAGAATGGGGGAGGACCCAGTACTTC. Its translation is CASSLEWGRTQYF.

The chain has TRBV7-9 and TRBJ2-5, with D hard to call. The CDR3 runs to 13 residues. With 2 bases removed from V and 7 bases from J, the gap between germline ends came to 11 bases. Per the germline V gene, CDR1 is SEHNR and CDR2 is FQNEAQ (reference sequence). CDR3 in amino acids: CASSLRTDGTQYF. In DNA, the CDR3 is TGTGCCAGCAGCTTAAGGACCGATGGGACCCAGTACTTC. Supplemented by reference TRBV7-9 and TRBJ2-5, the full variable domain reads DTGVSQNPRHKITKRGQNVTFRCDPISEHNRLYWYRQTLGQGPEFLTYFQNEAQLEKSRLLSDRFSAERPKGSFSTLEIQRTEQGDSAMYLCASSLRTDGTQYFGPGTRLLVL.

Ten or more counts support this clonotype. The chain has TRBV20-1 and TRBJ2-1; TRBD1 agrees at 8 bases. This CDR3 is 19 amino acids long. Germline V CDR1 and CDR2: DFQATT, SNEGSKA (reference sequence). V lost 1 base to trimming and J lost 1 base; unmatched junction nucleotides: 15. DNA of the CDR3: TGCAGTGCTAGAGCGGGACAGGCGGAGGGCCACAAGTCCTACAATGAGCAGTTCTTC. Amino acids: CSARAGQAEGHKSYNEQFF.

The rearrangement uses TRBV4-3 and TRBJ2-7; 8 positions match TRBD1. Per germline, CDR1 LGHNA and CDR2 YSLEER. Trimming cost V 0 bases and J 5 bases; bases outside gene matches: 6. The CDR3 is made up of 15 amino acids. Here the CDR3 reads CASSQDLRTGNEQYF. The CDR3 DNA is TGCGCCAGCAGCCAAGACTTAAGGACAGGGAACGAGCAGTACTTC.

This clonotype was seen only a few times. This rearrangement joins TRBV10-2 to TRBJ2-7; D remains unclear. The CDR3 is made up of 16 amino acids. CDR1 is WSHSY, CDR2 SAAADI, per germline. The ends were cut back, 2 bases at V and 0 bases at J, with 14 bases in the middle. The CDR3 sequence is CASSEGGPASSYEQYV. The CDR3 DNA is TGCGCCAGCAGTGAGGGTGGACCCGCGAGCTCCTACGAGCAGTACGTC.

This clonotype was seen ten or more times. V is TRBV9 and J is TRBJ1-3; D remains ambiguous. V was pared by 6 bases and J by 1 base, with 11 bases between. The CDR3 contains 14 residues. Germline V lookup: CDR1 SGDLS, CDR2 YYNGEE. The CDR3 here is CASTSVGSGNTIYF. DNA of the CDR3: TGTGCCAGCACCAGCGTAGGATCTGGAAACACCATATATTTT.

This clonotype was seen at least ten times. The chain employs TRBV29-1 and TRBJ2-1, with TRBD1 matching 10 bases. The ends lost 2 bases at V and 4 bases at J; junction bases unmatched: 5. The V gene's germline CDR1 is SQVTM and CDR2 ANQGSEA. The CDR3 runs to 15 residues. The DNA for the CDR3 is TGCAGCGTTGAACCGGACAGGGGGATATACAATGAGCAGTTCTTC. It codes for CSVEPDRGIYNEQFF.

This clonotype was counted many times. CDR3 DNA sequence: TGTGCCAGCAGTCTATACCGGGACAGGGGGCGTTCACCCCTCCACTTT. Encoded protein: CASSLYRDRGRSPLHF. The chain carries TRBV27 and TRBJ1-6; 12 bases are shared with TRBD1. From germline, CDR1 is MNHEY and CDR2 SMNVEV (reference sequence). V lost 5 bases and J lost 9; bases outside the gene matches: 8. This CDR3 spans 16 amino acids.

The chain couples TRBV7-3 to TRBJ2-5; maybe TRBD1 (6 bases). Germline values: CDR1 SGHTA, CDR2 FQGTGA. The V end lost 3 bases, the J end lost 5 bases, and 10 bases lay between the germline ends. This CDR3 is built from 13 residues. The CDR3 region has the DNA TGTGCCAGCAGCTTGGACAGATGGGAGACCCAGTACTTC. The encoded protein is CASSLDRWETQYF.

This clonotype has ten or more counts. J is TRBJ2-2 and V is TRBV12-3 or TRBV12-4; D ambiguous. V lost 3 bases to trimming and J lost 2 bases, with 7 bases between them. The CDR3 consists of 14 residues. The CDR3 here is CASSFSINTGELFF. In DNA, the CDR3 is TGTGCCAGCAGTTTCTCAATTAACACCGGGGAGCTGTTTTTT.

This clonotype has ten or more counts. This chain joins TRBV20-1 and TRBJ1-5; no reliable D call. V lost 6 bases and J lost 3, with 21 bases in between. Germline CDR1 is DFQATT and CDR2 is SNEGSKA (reference sequence). The CDR3 consists of 16 residues. Here the CDR3 DNA reads TGCAGTGCCTTAATAGACGAAGCGGGGTTCAATCAGCCCCAGCATTTT. Protein sequence: CSALIDEAGFNQPQHF.